Given below is one T cell receptor beta chain in context. The antigen is undetermined. Sequencing used immunoSEQ multiplex PCR; TCRdb keeps in-frame clones, though not all of them. This sample carries nearly 100,000 clones, approximately 88% of them seen once, and the ten largest clones take more than 9%. The CDR3 spans 14 residues. Germline loops: CDR1 MDHEN, CDR2 SYDVKM. V was pared by 7 bases and J by 4 bases, with 5 bases of the junction left unmatched. This entry belongs to a study of PD-1 blockade in classical Hodgkin lymphoma. Study results and caveats: TCR diversity in CD4+, not CD8+, cells rose significantly by C4D1.

All patients relapsed after autologous stem cell transplantation, and brentuximab vedotin exposure varied. This sample comprised peripheral blood mononuclear cells (PBMCs), obtained at baseline. This clonotype was obtained from a human donor with classical Hodgkin lymphoma. The gene calls are TRBV28 and TRBJ1-5, with 9 bases lining up with TRBD1. This CDR3 reads CASIDRGGNQPQHF. The DNA of the CDR3 is TGTGCCAGCATCGACAGGGGGGGTAATCAGCCCCAGCATTTT.